The T cell receptor beta chain under discussion was sequenced for a study of fetal regulatory T cell absence and autoimmunity. Data came from immunoSEQ multiplex PCR; TCRdb stores just in-frame clones and leaves some out. This sample yields more than 85,000 clones, of which roughly 70% are seen a single time; approximately 1.9% belongs to the top ten. With 1 base removed from V and 3 bases from J, the gap between germline ends came to 3 bases. The CDR3 sequence is 11 residues long. Germline V CDR1 and CDR2: DFQATT, SNEGSKA (reference sequence). This clone has a handful of counts. The TCR sequence derives from a male donor with IPEX syndrome. Sequenced sample: pancreas tissue. This sequence joins TRBV20-1 and TRBJ1-1; D is uncertain. CDR3 nucleotides: TGCAGTGCTAGAGGGGACACTGAAGCTTTCTTT. Amino acids: CSARGDTEAFF.